The subject of this entry is one TCR beta chain. This record belongs to a study of blood T cell repertoires in COVID-19. Study-level background: Sites in the United States, Italy and Spain provided acute and convalescent COVID-19 samples. Sample material is recorded as cDNA or gDNA derived from T cells, B-cell-depleted T cells, or PBMCs.

Authors' methods: The assay estimated nucleated cells by amplifying reference gene primers. The table came from immunoSEQ multiplex PCR; TCRdb's copy has only in-frame clones and leaves some out. Clone size and the V and J calls come from that table; the DNA yielded D and trimming. The sample holds tens of thousands of clones; roughly 94% are singletons and the top ten take more than 30%. The CDR3 loop spans 18 amino acids. V lost 1 base to trimming and J lost 5 bases; unmatched junction nucleotides: 7. Germline V CDR1 and CDR2: LGHDT, YNNKEL (reference sequence). Sequencing was performed on peripheral blood. The sequence was collected from a man between 65 and 79 years old with active COVID-19. V gene TRBV3-1 (or the pseudogene TRBV3-2) combines with J gene TRBJ2-2; 13 bases fit TRBD2. The CDR3 reads CASSQGTSGSEVTGELFF. In DNA form, the CDR3 reads TGTGCCAGCAGCCAAGGGACTAGCGGGAGTGAGGTTACCGGGGAGCTGTTTTTT.